These 29 T cell receptor beta chains originate from one sample sequenced in a study of CD8 T cells in Susac syndrome. The authors reverse transcribed about 0.5 to 1 ug RNA with random hexamers. TCRdb re-called the immunoSEQ multiplex PCR reads through MiXCR, storing one row per CDR3 protein. The data hold around 200,000 distinct CDR3 sequences, with approximately 95% observed a single time. Sequencing used CD4+ T cells from PBMCs. The receptor set was obtained from a human donor with multiple sclerosis.

The chain recombines TRBV29-1 with TRBJ2-7; TRBD1 matches at 8 bases. Germline-derived CDR1 and CDR2 are SQVTM and ANQGSEA. V trimming: 2 bases; J trimming: 3 bases; junction bases outside the gene matches: 15. The CDR3 is 17 residues long. The CDR3 region is CSVESRDWTGILYEQYF. The CDR3 region has the DNA TGCAGCGTTGAATCCCGCGACTGGACAGGGATCCTCTACGAGCAGTACTTC.

The table lists this clonotype with a count of one. The chain joins TRBV2 to TRBJ2-5; D remains unclear. CDR3 length equals 13 residues. From germline, CDR1 is SNHLY and CDR2 FYNNEI. V was pared by 3 bases and J by 1 base, with 6 bases between. The DNA of the CDR3 is TGTGCCAGCAGTGATTCCCCCCAAGAGACCCAGTACTTC. Translated: CASSDSPQETQYF.

V usage is TRBV29-1 and J usage is TRBJ1-1; D call uncertain. The CDR3 totals 14 residues. Per the germline V gene, CDR1 is SQVTM and CDR2 is ANQGSEA. The germline V and J ends were trimmed by 2 bases and 1 base, with 11 bases remaining between them. This chain's CDR3 is CSVETRGGNTEAFF. CDR3 in DNA: TGCAGCGTTGAAACTCGGGGAGGGAACACTGAAGCTTTCTTT.

This rearrangement joins TRBV12-3 or TRBV12-4 to TRBJ1-2; 11 bases are a match to TRBD1. CDR3 size: 16 residues. With 6 bases clipped from V and 4 bases from J, the junction kept 10 bases outside the gene matches. CDR3 DNA: TGTGCCAGCAGCTCCGGGACAGGGGGATTTGGCTATGGCTACACCTTC. Its translation: CASSSGTGGFGYGYTF.

The rearrangement links TRBV24-1 to TRBJ2-5, with TRBD1 matching over 9 bases. V gave up 5 bases and J gave up 4 bases; unmatched junction bases: 7. CDR1 is KGHDR and CDR2 is SFDVKD in the germline V gene. The CDR3 covers 15 residues. This CDR3 is CATSAGQGISETQYF. The CDR3 bases are TGTGCCACCAGTGCTGGACAGGGGATATCAGAGACCCAGTACTTC.

The chain links TRBV20-1 to TRBJ2-1; the D gene is possibly TRBD1 (5 bases). Germline CDR1 and CDR2: DFQATT and SNEGSKA (reference sequence). There are 11 residues in the CDR3. The germline V and J ends were trimmed by 3 bases and 11 bases, with 11 bases remaining between them. In DNA form, the CDR3 reads TGCAGTGCTAGGGGGCAGAATAAGCAGTTCTTC. Translated: CSARGQNKQFF.

The chain is built from TRBV20-1 and TRBJ2-5; 9 nucleotides match TRBD2. The trim removed 6 bases at V and 1 base at J, leaving 9 bases unmatched. This CDR3 comprises 15 residues. Germline V CDR1 and CDR2: DFQATT, SNEGSKA (reference sequence). CDR3 residues: CSASGSSGTQETQYF. The CDR3 nucleotides are TGCAGTGCCTCCGGGTCTAGCGGGACCCAAGAGACCCAGTACTTC.

This chain connects TRBV12-5 to TRBJ1-2; no reliable D call. Germline V gene lookup returns CDR1 LGHNT and CDR2 FRNRAP. The germline V and J ends were trimmed by 6 bases and 5 bases, with 7 bases remaining between them. The CDR3 extends over 11 amino acids. The CDR3 here is CASGQGYGYTF. CDR3 nucleotide sequence: TGTGCTAGTGGCCAAGGGTATGGCTACACCTTC.

This chain connects TRBV7-9 to TRBJ1-1, with 7 bases aligning to TRBD1. The CDR3 loop spans 15 amino acids. Per germline, CDR1 SEHNR and CDR2 FQNEAQ (reference sequence). V lost 5 bases, J lost 5 bases, and 11 bases stayed unmatched. The CDR3 DNA follows: TGTGCCAGCAGCCGCGGGACAGCCGATGGGACTGAAGCTTTCTTT. It codes for CASSRGTADGTEAFF.

The chain couples TRBV20-1 to TRBJ2-7; D gene unclear. This CDR3 region has 11 residues. CDR1 is DFQATT, CDR2 SNEGSKA, per germline (reference sequence). Trimming cost V 0 bases and J 3 bases, with 3 bases left between them. CDR3 DNA: TGCAGTGCTAGAGAATTCTACGAGCAGTACTTC. Its translation: CSAREFYEQYF.

The chain recombines TRBV7-3 with TRBJ2-5; TRBD2 matches at 7 bases. The ends lost 2 bases at V and 1 base at J; junction bases unmatched: 1. This CDR3 region has 14 residues. CDR1 and CDR2 (germline): SGHTA, FQGTGA. As DNA, the CDR3 is TGTGCCAGCAGCTTAGAGCGGGGCCAAGAGACCCAGTACTTC. It yields the protein CASSLERGQETQYF.

Here the CDR3 reads CSAFHNEQFF. The CDR3 DNA follows: TGCAGTGCCTTCCACAATGAGCAGTTCTTC. The genes are TRBV20-1 and TRBJ2-1; unclear D gene. Germline loops: CDR1 DFQATT, CDR2 SNEGSKA (reference sequence). This CDR3 is built from 10 residues. Trimming took off 6 bases at V and 5 bases at J, with 5 bases between the two ends.

This clonotype was detected once. This chain's CDR3 is CSASSTANQPQHF. The CDR3 region has the DNA TGCAGTGCTAGTTCGACGGCCAATCAGCCCCAGCATTTT. The chain has TRBV20-1 and TRBJ1-5; D gene unclear. The germline gives CDR1 DFQATT, CDR2 SNEGSKA (reference sequence). Trimming cost V 3 bases and J 3 bases, with 9 bases left between them. The CDR3 contains 13 residues.

The chain links TRBV3-1 to TRBJ1-1, with 10 bases that match TRBD1. After removal of 2 bases from V and 10 bases from J, the junction contained 7 bases not matched to a gene. The CDR3 has 14 residues. Germline assignment: CDR1 LGHDT and CDR2 YNNKEL (reference sequence). The DNA of the CDR3 is TGTGCCAGCAGCCAACCTACCGGGACAGGGGCAGCTTTCTTT. This codes for CASSQPTGTGAAFF.

This chain links TRBV29-1 with TRBJ1-1; D is possibly TRBD1 (5 bases). This CDR3 spans 9 amino acids. The germline gives CDR1 SQVTM, CDR2 ANQGSEA. V dropped 4 bases and J dropped 8 bases, with 5 bases sitting between them. The CDR3 sequence: CSVAGEAFF. The DNA for the CDR3 is TGCAGCGTTGCAGGGGAAGCTTTCTTT.

This CDR3 is CASSHPPTRVGSGDYGYTF. In DNA form, the CDR3 reads TGCGCCAGCAGTCATCCACCGACCAGGGTCGGTTCTGGGGACTATGGCTACACCTTC. The rearrangement joins TRBV23-1 to TRBJ1-2, with D maybe TRBD1 (5 bases). TRBV23-1 is filed as an ORF, its function uncertain. The CDR3 is made up of 19 amino acids. V was trimmed by 3 bases and J by 3 bases, leaving 26 bases between them.

The chain is built from TRBV20-1 and TRBJ2-3; TRBD2 is a possible D gene (6 bases). The CDR3 sequence is 11 residues long. Trimming took 4 bases from V and 10 from J, leaving 12 bases between them. Looked up from germline, CDR1 is DFQATT and CDR2 is SNEGSKA (reference sequence). CDR3 protein: CSAKEGRAQYF. The CDR3 DNA is TGCAGTGCTAAGGAGGGCCGAGCGCAGTATTTT.

This clonotype was observed a single time. The CDR3 region is CASSSVDNEQFF. The CDR3 nucleotides are TGTGCCAGCAGTAGCGTGGACAATGAGCAGTTCTTC. The rearrangement joins TRBV6-7 to TRBJ2-1; D gene ambiguous. TRBV6-7 is labeled an ORF, and its function is uncertain. Trimming cost V 5 bases and J 5 bases, with 7 bases left between them. This CDR3 spans 12 amino acids.

The chain links TRBV29-1 to TRBJ2-6; 8 bases map to TRBD1. The trim removed 6 bases at V and 0 bases at J, leaving 4 bases unmatched. The CDR3 is made up of 15 amino acids. Germline V gives CDR1 SQVTM, CDR2 ANQGSEA. CDR3 sequence reads: CSVSGGSSGANVLTF. CDR3 nucleotide sequence: TGCAGCGTATCAGGGGGCAGCTCTGGGGCCAACGTCCTGACTTTC.

The chain has TRBV20-1 and TRBJ2-3, with TRBD2 identical over 9 bases. This CDR3 comprises 13 residues. Trimming took 6 bases from V and 3 from J; bases not matched to a gene: 4. CDR1 and CDR2 from the germline V gene are DFQATT and SNEGSKA (reference sequence). The CDR3 spells CSAGSGGTDTQYF. The CDR3, as DNA: TGCAGTGCGGGCAGCGGGGGGACAGATACGCAGTATTTT.

The chain couples TRBV7-2 to TRBJ2-4, with D perhaps TRBD2 (7 bases). Germline V gives CDR1 SGHTA, CDR2 FQGNSA. Trimming pared 1 base from V and 0 bases from J, leaving 10 bases between. The CDR3 is made up of 16 amino acids. The CDR3 DNA reads TGTGCCAGCAGCTTAGGCGGGGGCTTAGCCAAAAACATTCAGTACTTC. The encoded protein is CASSLGGGLAKNIQYF.

The chain combines TRBV6-2 or TRBV6-3 with TRBJ2-5, with 7 bases matching TRBD2. Germline assignment: CDR1 MNHEY and CDR2 SVGEGT. J was trimmed by 2 bases and V by 10 bases; bases with no gene match: 10. The CDR3 spans 14 residues. CDR3 residues: CATTTGREQETQYF. Here the CDR3 DNA reads TGTGCCACCACTACGGGGCGGGAGCAAGAGACCCAGTACTTC.

The CDR3 loop reads CASFSQGSEQFF. The CDR3 DNA is TGTGCCAGCTTTTCCCAGGGAAGTGAGCAGTTCTTC. The chain recombines TRBV19 with TRBJ2-1, with D possibly matching TRBD1 (5 bases). This CDR3 comprises 12 residues. From germline, CDR1 is LNHDA and CDR2 SQIVND (reference sequence). Trimming stripped 9 bases from V and 9 bases from J, with 15 bases between.

The V gene is TRBV4-1, the J gene TRBJ1-6; D gene ambiguous. Trimming shortened V by 0 bases and J by 9 bases, and 6 bases separated the two germline ends. Per the germline V gene, CDR1 is MGHRA and CDR2 is YSYEKL. CDR3 size: 13 residues. The CDR3: CASSQDLRSPLHF. CDR3 sequence (DNA): TGCGCCAGCAGCCAAGATTTACGTTCACCCCTCCACTTT.

The chain is built from TRBV5-4 and TRBJ1-1; no clear D. CDR1 and CDR2 from the germline V gene are SGHNT and YYREEE (reference sequence). Trimming cost V 4 bases and J 0 bases, with 7 bases left between them. The CDR3 extends over 13 amino acids. The CDR3 nucleotides are TGTGCCAGCAGCCGACCCATGAACACTGAAGCTTTCTTT. Its protein product is CASSRPMNTEAFF.

The rearrangement links TRBV29-1 to TRBJ1-1, with TRBD1 matching over 7 bases. CDR3 length: 14 amino acids. The J segment lost 2 bases and the V segment lost 3 bases, leaving 6 bases of the junction unmatched. From germline, CDR1 is SQVTM and CDR2 ANQGSEA. CDR3 nucleotide sequence: TGCAGCGTTGACCGGACAGGAGTCAACACTGAAGCTTTCTTT. This gives the protein CSVDRTGVNTEAFF.

The chain carries TRBV2 and TRBJ1-2, with a weak D call TRBD1 (5 bases). V lost 5 bases and J 3 bases, leaving 13 bases between the germline ends. CDR1 and CDR2 (germline): SNHLY, FYNNEI. CDR3 length: 14 residues. The CDR3 loop reads CASSREGLHYGYTF. Written as DNA, the CDR3 is TGTGCCAGCAGTCGGGAGGGGCTCCACTATGGCTACACCTTC.

The chain combines TRBV27 with TRBJ2-7; TRBD1 agrees at 8 bases. Germline values: CDR1 MNHEY, CDR2 SMNVEV (reference sequence). Losses at the gene ends were 2 bases for V and 3 bases for J; bases not matched to a gene: 3. This CDR3 spans 14 amino acids. CDR3 bases: TGTGCCAGCAGTTTAAAGGGACAGGACTACGAGCAGTACTTC. Its translation: CASSLKGQDYEQYF.

This chain uses TRBV9 with TRBJ2-3; D unclear. V was clipped by 3 bases and J by 1 base, with 12 bases between them. Germline lookup yields CDR1 SGDLS and CDR2 YYNGEE. There are 15 residues in the CDR3. CDR3 sequence reads: CASSGPQVGTDTQYF. The CDR3 region has the DNA TGTGCCAGCAGCGGGCCCCAGGTCGGCACAGATACGCAGTATTTT.